This T cell receptor (beta chain) derives from a study of blood T cell repertoires in COVID-19. This CDR3 comprises 15 residues. Germline-derived CDR1 and CDR2 are KGHDR and SFDVKD. V lost 2 bases and J lost 5, with 14 bases in between. Profiled with immunoSEQ multiplex PCR; TCRdb holds only in-frame clones, not every one. The table lists some 200,000 clones, around four fifths of them singletons, with 0.9% to 0.95% in the top ten. The source of this sequence is a man aged 55 to 69 with COVID-19, enrolled during active disease. What was sequenced was peripheral blood. This chain uses TRBV24-1 with TRBJ1-1; D is possibly TRBD1 (5 bases). The CDR3 bases are TGTGCCACCAGTGATTCTGCAGGGCGTGGGACTGAAGCTTTCTTT. Translated, it gives CATSDSAGRGTEAFF.